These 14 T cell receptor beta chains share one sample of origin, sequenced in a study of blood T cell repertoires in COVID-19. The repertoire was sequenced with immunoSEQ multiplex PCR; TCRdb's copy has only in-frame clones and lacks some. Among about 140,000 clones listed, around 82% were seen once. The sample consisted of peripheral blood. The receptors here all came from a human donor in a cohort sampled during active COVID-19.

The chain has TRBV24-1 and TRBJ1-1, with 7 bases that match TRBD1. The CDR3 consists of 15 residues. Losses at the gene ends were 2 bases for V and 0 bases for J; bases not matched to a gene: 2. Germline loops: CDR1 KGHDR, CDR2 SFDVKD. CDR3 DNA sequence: TGTGCCACCAGTGATTCGACAGGGTTGAACACTGAAGCTTTCTTT. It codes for CATSDSTGLNTEAFF.

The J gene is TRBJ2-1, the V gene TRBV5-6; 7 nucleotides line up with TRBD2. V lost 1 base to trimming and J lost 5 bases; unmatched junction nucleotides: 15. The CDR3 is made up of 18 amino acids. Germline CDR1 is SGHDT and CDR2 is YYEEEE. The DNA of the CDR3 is TGTGCCAGCAGCTTGCCTTGGCGTGCGGGGGACCCAAACAATGAGCAGTTCTTC. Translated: CASSLPWRAGDPNNEQFF. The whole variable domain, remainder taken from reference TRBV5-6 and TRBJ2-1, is DAGVTQSPTHLIKTRGQQVTLRCSPKSGHDTVSWYQQALGQGPQFIFQYYEEEERQRGNFPDRFSGHQFPNYSSELNVNALLLGDSALYLCASSLPWRAGDPNNEQFFGPGTRLTVL.

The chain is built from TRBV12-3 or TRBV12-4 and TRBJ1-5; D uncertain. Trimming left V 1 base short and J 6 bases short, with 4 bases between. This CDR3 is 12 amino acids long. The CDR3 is CASSLDGQPQHF. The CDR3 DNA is TGTGCCAGCAGTTTAGACGGTCAGCCCCAGCATTTT.

The CDR3 protein is CASSTQDRGFAFF. CDR3 DNA sequence: TGTGCCAGCAGCACGCAGGACAGGGGGTTTGCTTTCTTT. The J gene is TRBJ1-1, the V gene TRBV12-3 or TRBV12-4; 10 bases are shared with TRBD1. The CDR3 loop spans 13 amino acids. Trimming cost V 6 bases and J 11 bases; bases outside gene matches: 9.

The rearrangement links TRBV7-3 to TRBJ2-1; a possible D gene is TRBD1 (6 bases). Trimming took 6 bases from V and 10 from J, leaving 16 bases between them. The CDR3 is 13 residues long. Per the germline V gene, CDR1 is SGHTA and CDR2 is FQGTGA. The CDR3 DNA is TGTGCCAGCAGTGGGGGCTTATACGAAGAGCAGTTCTTC. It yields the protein CASSGGLYEEQFF.

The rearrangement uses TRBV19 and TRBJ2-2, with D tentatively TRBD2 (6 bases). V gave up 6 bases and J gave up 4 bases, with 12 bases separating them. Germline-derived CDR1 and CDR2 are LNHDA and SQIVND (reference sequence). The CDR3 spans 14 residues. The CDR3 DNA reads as TGTGCCAGTAGGGACGGGAGTGGCACCGGGGAGCTGTTTTTT. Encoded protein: CASRDGSGTGELFF.

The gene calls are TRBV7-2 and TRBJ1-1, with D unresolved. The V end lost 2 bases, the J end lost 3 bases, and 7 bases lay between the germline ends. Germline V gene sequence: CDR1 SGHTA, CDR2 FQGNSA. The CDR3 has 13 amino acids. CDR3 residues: CASSLTEDTEAFF. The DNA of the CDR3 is TGTGCCAGCAGCTTAACGGAGGACACTGAAGCTTTCTTT.

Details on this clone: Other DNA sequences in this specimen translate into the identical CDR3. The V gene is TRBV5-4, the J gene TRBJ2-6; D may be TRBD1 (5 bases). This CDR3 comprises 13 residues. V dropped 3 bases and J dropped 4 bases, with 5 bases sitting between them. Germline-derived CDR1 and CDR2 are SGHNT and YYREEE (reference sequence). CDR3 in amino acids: CASSSGGANVLTF. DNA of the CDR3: TGTGCCAGCAGCTCAGGGGGGGCCAACGTCCTGACTTTC.

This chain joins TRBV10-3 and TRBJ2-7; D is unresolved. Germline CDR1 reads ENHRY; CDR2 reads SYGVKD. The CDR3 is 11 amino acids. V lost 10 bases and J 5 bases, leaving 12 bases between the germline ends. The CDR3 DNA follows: TGTGCCACCCGGAGAGAGGACGAGCAGTACGTC. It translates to CATRREDEQYV.

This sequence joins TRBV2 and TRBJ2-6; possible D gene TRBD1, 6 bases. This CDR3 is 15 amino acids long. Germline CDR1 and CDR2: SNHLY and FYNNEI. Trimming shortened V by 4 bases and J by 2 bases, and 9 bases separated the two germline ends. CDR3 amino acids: CASSGPGAGANVLTF. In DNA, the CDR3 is TGTGCCAGCAGTGGCCCAGGGGCTGGGGCCAACGTCCTGACTTTC.

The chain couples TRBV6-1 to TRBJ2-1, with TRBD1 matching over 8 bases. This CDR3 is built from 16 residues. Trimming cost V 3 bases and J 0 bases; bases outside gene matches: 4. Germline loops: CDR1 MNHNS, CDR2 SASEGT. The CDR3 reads CASSDRGPRSYNEQFF. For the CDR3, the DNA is TGTGCCAGCAGTGACAGGGGGCCTCGCTCCTACAATGAGCAGTTCTTC.

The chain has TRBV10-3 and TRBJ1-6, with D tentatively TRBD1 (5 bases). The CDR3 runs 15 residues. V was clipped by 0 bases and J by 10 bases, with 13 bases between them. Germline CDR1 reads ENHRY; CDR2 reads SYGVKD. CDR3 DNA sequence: TGTGCCATCAGTGAGTCCCTGGGACTTGGGTCACCCCTCCACTTT. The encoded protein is CAISESLGLGSPLHF.

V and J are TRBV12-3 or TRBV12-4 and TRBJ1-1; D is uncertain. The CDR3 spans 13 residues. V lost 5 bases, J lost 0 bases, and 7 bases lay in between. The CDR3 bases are TGTGCCAGCAGTATGGCACTGAACACTGAAGCTTTCTTT. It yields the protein CASSMALNTEAFF.

In DNA form, the CDR3 reads TGTGCCAGCAGCTTAGTGGGACAGGGGGCCTACGAGCAGTACTTC. Its protein is CASSLVGQGAYEQYF. This sequence joins TRBV7-2 and TRBJ2-7; 11 positions agree with TRBD1. J gave up 2 bases and V 1 base, and 1 base lay outside the gene matches. This CDR3 has 15 residues. The V gene's germline CDR1 is SGHTA and CDR2 FQGNSA.